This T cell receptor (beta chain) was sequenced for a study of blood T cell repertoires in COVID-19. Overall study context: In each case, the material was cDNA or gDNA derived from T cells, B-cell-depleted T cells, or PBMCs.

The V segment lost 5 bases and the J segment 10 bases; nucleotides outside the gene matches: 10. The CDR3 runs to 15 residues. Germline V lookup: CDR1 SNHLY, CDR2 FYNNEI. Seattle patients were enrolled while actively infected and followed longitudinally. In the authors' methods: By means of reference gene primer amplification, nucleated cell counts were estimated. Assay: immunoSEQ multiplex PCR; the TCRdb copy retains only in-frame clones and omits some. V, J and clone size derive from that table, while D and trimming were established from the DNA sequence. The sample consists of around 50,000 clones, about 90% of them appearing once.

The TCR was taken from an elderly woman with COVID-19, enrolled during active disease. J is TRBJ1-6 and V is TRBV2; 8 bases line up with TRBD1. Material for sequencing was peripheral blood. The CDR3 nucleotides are TGTGCCAGCAGTAAGACTGACAGGGGCGGCTCACCCCTCCACTTT. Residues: CASSKTDRGGSPLHF.